The present T cell receptor (beta chain) was sequenced within a study of PD-L1 blockade in urothelial cancer. In the study overall: Prior chemotherapy ranged from 0 to 3 regimens per patient. A median of about 140,000 T cells was found in the blood samples. Blood was subjected to analysis at 3 weeks (second dose) and 6 weeks following treatment start.

The CDR3 covers 14 residues. Germline CDR1 reads LNHDA; CDR2 reads SQIVND (reference sequence). V gave up 8 bases and J gave up 4 bases; unmatched junction bases: 7. Some clones are missing from TCRdb's copy, which holds only in-frame ones; the method was immunoSEQ multiplex PCR. The repertoire holds tens of thousands of clones, with around nine tenths as singletons. V is TRBV19 and J is TRBJ2-3; 9 bases are shared with TRBD1. The source material was PBMCs, sampled around atezolizumab (anti-PD-L1) treatment. The TCR was taken from a man in his fifties or sixties with urothelial cancer. The CDR3 DNA is TGTGCCAGTGGCCGGGGACAGGGCCCAGATACGCAGTATTTT. Its protein is CASGRGQGPDTQYF.